A single TCR beta chain is shown here with its context. Its antigen is still unknown. The data are from a study of CD8 T cells in ankylosing spondylitis. Whole-study results and caveats: One TCR beta motif, made up of under ten highly homologous variants, appeared characteristic of ankylosing spondylitis blood. The authors reported significant enrichment of disease-linked clones in matched ankylosing spondylitis synovial fluid.

The CDR3 is 17 residues long. TCRdb itself ran the 5' RACE reads through MiXCR, one entry per CDR3 protein. The data hold 200,000 to 300,000 distinct CDR3 sequences, with 32% observed a single time. This receptor was identified in a male donor with ankylosing spondylitis or in good health (not recorded which). Sequencing was done on a sample of blood, either unsorted or a sorted T cell fraction (not recorded which). The rearrangement joins TRBV21-1 to TRBJ1-2; the table's D call, TRBD1, was not checked against the DNA. TRBV21-1 represents a pseudogene. The CDR3 spells CASSTAKPTQGAGGYTF. CDR3 coding DNA: TGTGCCAGCAGCACCGCCAAACCGACACAGGGGGCTGGGGGCTACACCTTC.